This TCR beta chain was captured by sequencing in a study of cytomegalovirus exposure and HLA in healthy donors. On this clone: The antigen is unknown.

Study-wide results and limits: Later analysis showed most CMV-associated TCR beta chains appearing HLA-restricted. According to reports, the classifier identified cytomegalovirus status with high specificity and sensitivity. Roughly even sequencing depth across donors was the assumption behind the presence/absence analyses.

This PCR relied on a set of 60 Vbeta primers and 13 Jbeta primers. The assay was immunoSEQ multiplex PCR, and TCRdb's table has in-frame clones only and misses some. In the table there are more than 130,000 clones, over 70% of which are singletons. The CDR3 covers 11 residues. Germline-derived CDR1 and CDR2 are SGHTS and YDEGEE. The germline V and J ends were trimmed by 3 bases and 7 bases, with 4 bases remaining between them. What was sequenced was PBMCs. The chain is built from TRBV5-8 and TRBJ2-2; unclear D gene. This receptor was taken from a man between 40 and 49 years old in good health and CMV-seropositive. CDR3 nucleotides: TGTGCCAGCAGCTCCATCGGGGAGCTGTTTTTT. This translates into CASSSIGELFF.